Listed here are 13 T cell receptor beta chains from one sample, sequenced in a study of T cell repertoires in cytomegalovirus infection. A single record per CDR3 protein comes from TCRdb applying MiXCR to the reads. The sample lists around 300,000 distinct CDR3 sequences, roughly 26% occurring once. The specimen sequenced was PBMCs. The receptors here all came from a human donor in good health (CMV status not recorded). Some clones in this sample may be carry-over from other donors' samples.

This clonotype was counted at least ten times. In DNA, the CDR3 is TGTGCCAGCAGCCGGGACGCGGGGGTGGATACGCAGTATTTT. Translation: CASSRDAGVDTQYF. The V and J genes are TRBV12-3 or TRBV12-4 and TRBJ2-3, with 7 positions matching TRBD2. There are 14 residues in the CDR3. Trimming cost V 6 bases and J 6 bases; bases outside gene matches: 9.

In DNA form, the CDR3 reads TGCAGCGTTGAAGGGACCCTGGACAGAGCGTCTAATGAAAAACTGTTTTTT. This gives the protein CSVEGTLDRASNEKLFF. The V gene is TRBV29-1, the J gene TRBJ1-4; TRBD1 is a possible D gene (6 bases). CDR1 is SQVTM and CDR2 is ANQGSEA in the germline V gene. The V end was cut by 1 base, the J end by 3 bases, with 18 bases between. The CDR3 covers 17 residues. Complete variable domain (other parts from reference TRBV29-1 and TRBJ1-4): SAVISQKPSRDICQRGTSLTIQCQVDSQVTMMFWYRQQPGQSLTLIATANQGSEATYESGFVIDKFPISRPNLTFSTLTVSNMSPEDSSIYLCSVEGTLDRASNEKLFFGSGTQLSVL.

V usage is TRBV11-2 and J usage is TRBJ2-2; a weak D match, TRBD1 (5 bases). The germline V gene has CDR1 SGHAT and CDR2 FQNNGV. This CDR3 is 16 amino acids long. The V end was cut by 5 bases, the J end by 0 bases, with 13 bases between. CDR3 sequence: CASSPRPGTNTGELFF. The CDR3 DNA is TGTGCCAGCAGCCCCAGGCCAGGGACGAACACCGGGGAGCTGTTTTTT.

V is TRBV6-5 and J is TRBJ2-1, with D unclear. Trimming removed 0 bases at V and 7 bases at J, with 16 bases between. This CDR3 has 16 amino acids. From germline, CDR1 is MNHEY and CDR2 SVGAGI. The DNA of the CDR3 is TGTGCCAGCAGTTACTCGAGTACCACTGGTGGTAATGAGCAGTTCTTC. Protein sequence: CASSYSSTTGGNEQFF.

The rearrangement links TRBV4-1 to TRBJ1-1, with 7 bases fitting TRBD1. CDR3 length equals 14 residues. V lost 1 base and J lost 4; bases outside the gene matches: 3. CDR1 MGHRA and CDR2 YSYEKL come from the germline V gene. The CDR3 sequence is CASSQVQGSTEAFF. The CDR3 region has the DNA TGCGCCAGCAGCCAAGTACAGGGGAGCACTGAAGCTTTCTTT.

As regards this clonotype: This may come from a read error, since a much larger clone is one base off. The CDR3 loop reads CASSLSGCTYTGELFF. The DNA of the CDR3 is TGTGCCAGCAGCCTTAGCGGGTGCACGTACACCGGGGAGCTGTTTTTT. V is TRBV7-7 and J is TRBJ2-2, with 7 bases matching TRBD2. Germline CDR1 SSHAT, CDR2 FNYEAQ (reference sequence). The CDR3 has 16 amino acids. With V trimmed by 5 bases and J by 3 bases, 9 bases remained unmatched. The full variable domain, with the rest looked up from reference TRBV7-7 and TRBJ2-2, is GAGVSQSPRYKVTKRGQDVTLRCDPISSHATLYWYQQALGQGPEFLTYFNYEAQPDKSGLPSDRFSAERPEGSISTLTIQRTEQRDSAMYRCASSLSGCTYTGELFFGEGSRLTVL.

This clonotype was seen at least ten times. J is TRBJ2-3 and V is TRBV11-2; D is perhaps TRBD1 or TRBD2 (6 bases each). CDR3 length: 14 residues. Trimming cost V 4 bases and J 1 base, with 9 bases left between them. Germline V lookup: CDR1 SGHAT, CDR2 FQNNGV. Here the CDR3 reads CASSSRGGTDTQYF. CDR3 DNA sequence: TGTGCCAGCAGCTCTAGGGGGGGCACAGATACGCAGTATTTT.

V is TRBV7-2 and J is TRBJ1-5; D gene ambiguous. Looked up from germline, CDR1 is SGHTA and CDR2 is FQGNSA. This CDR3 has 12 residues. V was cut by 1 base and J by 7 bases, with 5 bases left in between. Here the CDR3 DNA reads TGTGCCAGCAGCTTAGATTTGCAGCCCCAGCATTTT. Its protein product is CASSLDLQPQHF.

This clonotype was found a few times. This chain connects TRBV2 to TRBJ1-1; weak D call: TRBD1 (6 bases). This CDR3 has 13 residues. CDR1 SNHLY and CDR2 FYNNEI come from the germline V gene. Trimming removed 6 bases from V and 3 bases from J, with 11 bases in between. For the CDR3, the DNA is TGTGCCAGCAGGGATACAGGGTACACTGAAGCTTTCTTT. The encoded protein is CASRDTGYTEAFF.

The chain is built from TRBV27 and TRBJ1-4; possibly TRBD1 for D (5 bases). Per germline, CDR1 MNHEY and CDR2 SMNVEV (reference sequence). This CDR3 has 13 residues. Trimming shortened V by 4 bases and J by 10 bases, and 13 bases separated the two germline ends. The CDR3 spells CASSYRGKGKLFF. DNA for the CDR3: TGTGCCAGCAGTTATCGGGGGAAGGGAAAACTGTTTTTT. The variable domain in full, completed from reference TRBV27 and TRBJ1-4, reads EAQVTQNPRYLITVTGKKLTVTCSQNMNHEYMSWYRQDPGLGLRQIYYSMNVEVTDKGDVPEGYKVSRKEKRNFPLILESPSPNQTSLYFCASSYRGKGKLFFGSGTQLSVL.

The CDR3 reads CASSMGGGPTAEQFF. The CDR3 nucleotides are TGTGCCAGTAGTATGGGCGGGGGGCCGACAGCTGAGCAGTTCTTC. The chain combines TRBV19 with TRBJ2-1, with 8 bases that match TRBD2. The V segment lost 3 bases and the J segment 9 bases; nucleotides outside the gene matches: 10. The CDR3 covers 15 residues. Germline V gives CDR1 LNHDA, CDR2 SQIVND (reference sequence).

This clonotype was seen more than once but under ten times. V usage is TRBV20-1 and J usage is TRBJ1-1, with D tentatively TRBD1 (5 bases). V gave up 6 bases and J gave up 0 bases, with 11 bases separating them. The CDR3 has 13 residues. CDR1 is DFQATT and CDR2 is SNEGSKA in the germline V gene (reference sequence). The CDR3 DNA reads as TGCAGTGCGACGACAGTCATGAACACTGAAGCTTTCTTT. Amino acids: CSATTVMNTEAFF.

The rearrangement links TRBV7-2 to TRBJ1-2; the D gene is possibly TRBD1 (6 bases). Per germline, CDR1 SGHTA and CDR2 FQGNSA. The CDR3 spans 14 residues. V lost 5 bases to trimming and J lost 8 bases, with 18 bases between them. CDR3 loop: CASSPRGGLIGYTF. In nucleotides, the CDR3 is TGTGCCAGCAGCCCTCGCGGGGGGCTCATCGGCTACACCTTC.